A selection of T cell receptor beta chains follows, all from one sample in a study of T cells in tuberculosis. Data came from immunoSEQ multiplex PCR; TCRdb stores just in-frame clones and leaves some out. The repertoire holds 20,000 to 25,000 clones, with more than 80% as singletons. Sequences were obtained from PBMCs. These receptors all come from a donor between 10 and 35 years old with latent tuberculosis or without tuberculosis infection. Some clones in this sample may be carry-over from other donors' samples. The CDR3 runs from the conserved cysteine through the conserved F or W. The order of the fields is J gene, V gene, CDR3 protein.

j_call: TRBJ2-3; v_call: TRBV7-8; cdr3_aa: CASNHFGQAGTDTQYF
j_call: TRBJ1-5; v_call: TRBV28; cdr3_aa: CASSLAGGNQPQHF
j_call: TRBJ2-6; v_call: TRBV5-1; cdr3_aa: CASSLLTSTAGANVLTF
j_call: TRBJ2-1; v_call: TRBV4-1; cdr3_aa: CASSQDPGGVGFF
j_call: TRBJ2-1; v_call: TRBV6-4; cdr3_aa: CASSEASGKDNEQFF
j_call: TRBJ1-1; v_call: TRBV29-1; cdr3_aa: CSARREGTEAFF
j_call: TRBJ1-4; v_call: TRBV5-8; cdr3_aa: CASSSQVATNEKLFF
j_call: TRBJ1-2; v_call: TRBV6-5; cdr3_aa: CASSYSDSPYGYTF
j_call: TRBJ1-1; v_call: TRBV30; cdr3_aa: CAWSLGQGGTEAFF
j_call: TRBJ1-2; v_call: TRBV9; cdr3_aa: CASSIRGDYGYTF
j_call: TRBJ1-6; v_call: TRBV27; cdr3_aa: CASSLSGRTPGNSPLHF
j_call: TRBJ1-1; v_call: TRBV5-4; cdr3_aa: CASSFSGANTEAFF
j_call: TRBJ2-7; v_call: TRBV5-1; cdr3_aa: CASSLTLGGSKYF
j_call: TRBJ2-1; v_call: TRBV2; cdr3_aa: CATRLGRGSYNEQFF
j_call: TRBJ2-3; v_call: TRBV19; cdr3_aa: CASTLTPRTDTQYF
j_call: TRBJ2-6; v_call: TRBV29-1; cdr3_aa: CSVRLGGGTSGANVLTF
j_call: TRBJ2-4; v_call: TRBV19; cdr3_aa: CASSKAQGVKNIQYF
j_call: TRBJ2-7; v_call: TRBV5-1; cdr3_aa: CASSFSVAGGREQYF
j_call: TRBJ1-2; v_call: TRBV30; cdr3_aa: CAWKWQGSFYGYTF
j_call: TRBJ2-7; v_call: TRBV6-5; cdr3_aa: CASRVSGTGGYEQYF
j_call: TRBJ1-5; v_call: TRBV7-2; cdr3_aa: CASSLAGGQPQHF
j_call: TRBJ1-1; v_call: TRBV4-3; cdr3_aa: CASSFGQENTEAFF
j_call: TRBJ2-7; v_call: TRBV21-1; cdr3_aa: CASSKVRAGEQYF
j_call: TRBJ1-2; v_call: TRBV4-1; cdr3_aa: CASSQETGRAANYGYTF
j_call: TRBJ2-7; v_call: TRBV27; cdr3_aa: CASSAKGGWSYEQYF
j_call: TRBJ2-2; v_call: TRBV27; cdr3_aa: CASMRNGELFF
j_call: TRBJ2-1; v_call: TRBV7-7; cdr3_aa: CASSTGQGAYNEQFF
j_call: TRBJ2-3; v_call: TRBV29-1; cdr3_aa: CSVEVGSGAIGDTQYF
j_call: TRBJ2-5; v_call: TRBV4-3; cdr3_aa: CASSPHAGVPGTQYF
j_call: TRBJ2-3; v_call: TRBV2; cdr3_aa: CASSDGRIILTDTQYF
j_call: TRBJ1-2; v_call: TRBV6-5; cdr3_aa: CASRGTVEGLTF
j_call: TRBJ2-7; v_call: TRBV5-4; cdr3_aa: CASSSGLGEQYF
j_call: TRBJ1-5; v_call: TRBV19; cdr3_aa: CASSINPGQGHHQPQHF
j_call: TRBJ1-5; v_call: TRBV6-6; cdr3_aa: CASRYSETGDQPQHF
j_call: TRBJ2-3; v_call: TRBV5-1; cdr3_aa: CASSLIGVPSTDTQYF
j_call: TRBJ2-7; v_call: TRBV19; cdr3_aa: CASSTVTGLRYEQYF
j_call: TRBJ1-1; v_call: TRBV5-5; cdr3_aa: CASSPRPGGGHTEAFF
j_call: TRBJ2-3; v_call: TRBV27; cdr3_aa: CASSLENQVTDTQYF
j_call: TRBJ1-2; v_call: TRBV18; cdr3_aa: CASSPDSIYGYTF
j_call: TRBJ1-5; v_call: TRBV19; cdr3_aa: CASSQEVGTNQPQHF
j_call: TRBJ1-1; v_call: TRBV18; cdr3_aa: CASSRVRETEAFF